A single T cell receptor beta chain is shown here with its context. Additional DNA sequences in this sample encode the identical CDR3. This entry comes from a study of blood T cell repertoires in COVID-19. Study background: Whether acute or convalescent, the COVID-19 samples came from the United States, Italy and Spain. Nucleic acid was either cDNA or gDNA, and it came from T cells, B-cell-depleted T cells, or PBMCs.

Source study methods: Estimates of nucleated cell counts were drawn from the amplification of reference gene primers. The protocol was immunoSEQ multiplex PCR, while the TCRdb copy is restricted to in-frame clones and leaves out a portion. The V and J calls and the clone size are those of that table, but D and trimming were determined from the DNA. The repertoire holds 140,000 to 150,000 clones, with 87% as singletons. Germline V gene data show CDR1 as SGHTA and CDR2 as FQGTGA. V shed 5 bases and J shed 3 bases, with 10 bases lying between them. There are 14 residues in the CDR3. The sequence derives from a woman in her forties or fifties with acute or convalescent COVID-19. Material for sequencing was peripheral blood. The gene calls are TRBV7-3 and TRBJ2-2, with a tentative D call TRBD2 (7 bases). CDR3 region: CASSRGGDTGELFF. In nucleotides, the CDR3 is TGTGCCAGCAGCAGGGGGGGCGACACCGGGGAGCTGTTTTTT.